Below are 3 T cell receptor beta chains sequenced from a single sample in a study of T-cell memory formation after mild COVID-19. TCRdb reprocessed the 5' RACE reads with MiXCR, giving one entry per CDR3 protein. This table holds around 530,000 distinct CDR3 sequences, roughly a fifth found once. Sequencing input: PBMCs or a T cell subset sorted from them (not recorded which). The receptors derive from an adult woman who had mild COVID-19 (a few samples of this study predate the infection). Cell type and time point are not known.

This chain connects TRBV7-2 to TRBJ1-2; no clear D gene. There are 13 residues in the CDR3. CDR1 is SGHTA, CDR2 FQGNSA, per germline. The V end lost 1 base, the J end lost 4 bases, and 7 bases lay between the germline ends. The CDR3 reads CASSLVTVYGYTF. The CDR3 bases are TGTGCCAGCAGCTTAGTAACGGTCTATGGCTACACCTTC.

The rearrangement links TRBV19 to TRBJ1-1; D might be TRBD1 (5 bases). CDR3 length: 14 amino acids. Germline V gives CDR1 LNHDA, CDR2 SQIVND (reference sequence). The V and J ends lost 7 bases and 1 base respectively, with 13 bases between them. CDR3 sequence (DNA): TGTGCCAGTATGCCCGGCAGGGAGAACACTGAAGCTTTCTTT. Translated: CASMPGRENTEAFF.

The chain employs TRBV4-1 and TRBJ2-5; 7 bases match TRBD2. The CDR3 totals 14 residues. Germline-derived CDR1 and CDR2 are MGHRA and YSYEKL. V was clipped by 3 bases and J by 5 bases; unmatched bases: 6. The CDR3 loop is CASSQGTSVETQYF. Here the CDR3 DNA reads TGCGCCAGCAGCCAGGGAACTAGCGTGGAGACCCAGTACTTC.